These 25 T cell receptor beta chains were all obtained from the same sample, sequenced in a study of sequential checkpoint blockade in melanoma. The table came from immunoSEQ multiplex PCR; TCRdb's copy has only in-frame clones and leaves some out. The data contain some 8,000 clones, less than 25% of them singletons. Sample treatment: randomized to nivolumab then ipilimumab (arm A) or the reverse (arm B). The sequenced sample was tumor tissue (inferred from file names), obtained from a patient given nivolumab and ipilimumab in sequence. The receptor source for this set is a human donor with melanoma.

This chain links TRBV9 with TRBJ2-7; TRBD2 matches at 9 bases. Looked up from germline, CDR1 is SGDLS and CDR2 is YYNGEE. CDR3 length: 15 residues. After removal of 0 bases from V and 1 base from J, the junction contained 2 bases not matched to a gene. The CDR3 spells CASSVDSGGSYEQYF. The CDR3, as DNA: TGTGCCAGCAGCGTAGATAGCGGGGGTTCCTACGAGCAGTACTTC.

This clone was counted ten times or more. The chain employs TRBV1 and TRBJ1-1. TRBV1 is shown as a pseudogene. This CDR3 contains 15 residues. CDR3 nucleotide sequence: TGCGCCAGCAGCGATAACGGACTTAGGGGAACTGAAGCTTTCTTT. Its translation is CASSDNGLRGTEAFF.

This clone was counted a few times. The chain joins TRBV9 to TRBJ1-6; TRBD1 agrees at 7 bases. The trim removed 0 bases at V and 4 bases at J, leaving 7 bases unmatched. CDR3 length equals 17 residues. Germline values: CDR1 SGDLS, CDR2 YYNGEE. CDR3 DNA sequence: TGTGCCAGCAGCGTAGACGACCGGGACAGTTATAATTCACCCCTCCACTTT. Translation gives CASSVDDRDSYNSPLHF.

This chain joins TRBV28 and TRBJ2-3; tentative D call: TRBD1 (7 bases). This CDR3 is 15 amino acids long. Germline lookup yields CDR1 MDHEN and CDR2 SYDVKM. Deletions cut 5 bases from V and 4 bases from J, with 16 bases between. The CDR3 sequence is CASSPGGGLADTQYF. CDR3 in DNA: TGTGCCAGCAGTCCAGGGGGAGGCCTTGCAGATACGCAGTATTTT.

This clone was recorded many times. V is TRBV9 and J is TRBJ2-7; TRBD2 aligns across 14 bases. The ends lost 4 bases at V and 5 bases at J; junction bases unmatched: 5. This CDR3 is built from 15 residues. Germline V lookup: CDR1 SGDLS, CDR2 YYNGEE. The CDR3 loop reads CASSLGLAGANEQYF. For the CDR3, the DNA is TGTGCCAGCAGCTTGGGACTAGCGGGAGCAAACGAGCAGTACTTC.

This clone came up a few times. J is TRBJ1-2 and V is TRBV11-3; D gene ambiguous. Germline loops: CDR1 SGHNT, CDR2 YENEEA. The CDR3 contains 14 residues. The V gene lost 5 bases and the J gene lost 2 bases, with 12 bases spanning the gap. As DNA, the CDR3 is TGTGCCAGCAGCCCCCTGATGGGCAACTATGGCTACACCTTC. Translation: CASSPLMGNYGYTF.

This chain joins TRBV6-8 and TRBJ2-1; D unclear. This CDR3 is built from 13 residues. With 4 bases removed from V and 2 bases from J, the gap between germline ends came to 6 bases. Looked up from germline, CDR1 is MNHGY and CDR2 is SAAAGT. The CDR3 loop reads CASSSVTYNEQFF. The CDR3, as DNA: TGTGCCAGCAGTTCTGTCACCTACAATGAGCAGTTCTTC.

This clone was seen a few times. The rearrangement joins TRBV9 to TRBJ2-7; D unclear. CDR1 is SGDLS, CDR2 YYNGEE, per germline. The CDR3 has 14 residues. V was shortened by 5 bases and J by 1 base, with 13 bases between the two germline ends. CDR3 region: CASSHQTASYEQYF. The DNA for the CDR3 is TGTGCCAGCAGTCATCAAACAGCTTCCTACGAGCAGTACTTC.

This clone ranks as medium-sized. The V gene is TRBV11-3, the J gene TRBJ1-4, with 7 bases that match TRBD1. The CDR3 covers 14 residues. The ends lost 6 bases at V and 7 bases at J; junction bases unmatched: 8. Germline CDR1 is SGHNT and CDR2 is YENEEA. Here the CDR3 reads CASSKTGVGEKLFF. CDR3 in DNA: TGTGCCAGCAGTAAAACAGGGGTGGGTGAAAAACTGTTTTTT. The variable domain in full, completed from reference TRBV11-3 and TRBJ1-4, reads EAGVVQSPRYKIIEKKQPVAFWCNPISGHNTLYWYLQNLGQGPELLIRYENEEAVDDSQLPKDRFSAERLKGVDSTLKIQPAELGDSAVYLCASSKTGVGEKLFFGSGTQLSVL.

This clone was seen at least ten times. The V and J genes are TRBV11-3 and TRBJ2-1, with TRBD2 matching over 15 bases. The CDR3 covers 20 residues. The junction had 18 bases not matched to a gene; V was cut back by 3 bases and J by 9 bases. Germline V gene data show CDR1 as SGHNT and CDR2 as YENEEA. The CDR3 here is CASSFTKITGLAGGYGEQFF. CDR3 nucleotide sequence: TGTGCCAGCAGCTTTACGAAGATAACGGGACTAGCGGGAGGATACGGTGAGCAGTTCTTC.

By proportion, this clone is medium-sized. This chain connects TRBV9 to TRBJ2-7; possible D gene TRBD2, 6 bases. The germline V and J ends were trimmed by 4 bases and 0 bases, with 14 bases remaining between them. CDR1 and CDR2 from the germline V gene are SGDLS and YYNGEE. This CDR3 contains 15 residues. As DNA, the CDR3 is TGTGCCAGCAGCCCCAGTGGGGGGAGCTCCTACGAGCAGTACTTC. As protein: CASSPSGGSSYEQYF. The full variable domain, rest sourced from reference TRBV9 and TRBJ2-7, is DSGVTQTPKHLITATGQRVTLRCSPRSGDLSVYWYQQSLDQGLQFLIQYYNGEERAKGNILERFSAQQFPDLHSELNLSSLELGDSALYFCASSPSGGSSYEQYFGPGTRLTVT.

This clone has a handful of counts. This sequence joins TRBV6-8 and TRBJ2-7, with D perhaps matching TRBD1 (5 bases). The CDR3 consists of 15 residues. Trimming cost V 2 bases and J 0 bases, with 11 bases left between them. The germline CDR1 and CDR2 sequences are MNHGY and SAAAGT. Written as DNA, the CDR3 is TGTGCCAGCAGTTACCCGGCAGGGTCCTCCTACGAGCAGTACTTC. Protein sequence: CASSYPAGSSYEQYF.

This clone was picked up a small number of times. This chain connects TRBV28 to TRBJ1-5; D possibly corresponds to TRBD1 (6 bases). Trimming took 1 base from V and 5 from J, leaving 15 bases between them. The CDR3 has 16 amino acids. The V gene's germline CDR1 is MDHEN and CDR2 SYDVKM. CDR3 loop: CASSLFRDTGDQPQHF. Here the CDR3 DNA reads TGTGCCAGCAGTTTATTCCGGGACACGGGGGATCAGCCCCAGCATTTT.

Only a few counts were recorded for this clone. The chain combines TRBV6-8 with TRBJ2-1; D may be TRBD1 (6 bases). The V gene lost 8 bases and the J gene lost 2 bases, with 13 bases spanning the gap. This CDR3 has 14 amino acids. Per germline, CDR1 MNHGY and CDR2 SAAAGT. The CDR3 is CASGRQAPYNEQFF. CDR3 coding DNA: TGTGCCAGCGGTCGACAGGCCCCCTACAATGAGCAGTTCTTC.

The chain carries TRBV18 and TRBJ2-5; TRBD1 might be the D (5 bases). Germline lookup yields CDR1 KGHSH and CDR2 LQKENI. The CDR3 is made up of 17 amino acids. V gave up 2 bases and J gave up 2 bases, with 18 bases separating them. The chain's CDR3 is CASSPKTVQGPQETQYF. The CDR3 region has the DNA TGTGCCAGCTCACCAAAGACCGTCCAGGGCCCTCAAGAGACCCAGTACTTC.

The chain combines TRBV29-1 with TRBJ1-1; 9 nucleotides align to TRBD1. This CDR3 comprises 16 residues. Germline V gene sequence: CDR1 SQVTM, CDR2 ANQGSEA. Trimming cost V 0 bases and J 7 bases; bases outside gene matches: 12. This chain's CDR3 is CSVEDPWTGEGSEAFF. In DNA, the CDR3 is TGCAGCGTTGAAGACCCCTGGACAGGGGAAGGGAGTGAAGCTTTCTTT.

The chain has TRBV10-3 and TRBJ2-7; TRBD1 matches 10 bases. Trimming cost V 0 bases and J 6 bases; bases outside gene matches: 5. The CDR3 has 15 amino acids. Germline assignment: CDR1 ENHRY and CDR2 SYGVKD. The CDR3 DNA follows: TGTGCCATCAGTGAGTCTATTGGGACAGGGGTCGAGCAGTACTTC. This sequence encodes CAISESIGTGVEQYF.

There are a few counts of this clone. The chain combines TRBV30 with TRBJ1-4, with 10 positions matching TRBD1. CDR3 size: 15 residues. V was clipped by 0 bases and J by 7 bases; unmatched bases: 5. CDR1 is GTSNPN and CDR2 is SVGIG in the germline V gene (reference sequence). CDR3 DNA: TGTGCCTGGAGTGTACGCGGGACAGGGGCTGAAAAACTGTTTTTT. Residues: CAWSVRGTGAEKLFF.

This clone was counted many times. This CDR3 reads CASSSRQGAGTQYF. The DNA for the CDR3 is TGTGCCAGCAGCTCCCGACAGGGGGCGGGTACGCAGTATTTT. This sequence joins TRBV11-3 and TRBJ2-3; 10 bases align to TRBD1. Unmatched junction bases numbered 6, after V lost 4 bases and J lost 8 bases. The germline CDR1 and CDR2 sequences are SGHNT and YENEEA. The length of the CDR3 is 14 residues.

The chain joins TRBV18 to TRBJ2-3, with 8 bases lining up with TRBD2. CDR3 length equals 15 residues. CDR1 and CDR2 (germline): KGHSH, LQKENI. Losses at the gene ends were 0 bases for V and 4 bases for J; bases not matched to a gene: 3. The CDR3 DNA follows: TGTGCCAGCTCACCACCGGGACTAGTGTCAGATACGCAGTATTTT. Its translation: CASSPPGLVSDTQYF.

This clone was counted a few times. V usage is TRBV6-8 and J usage is TRBJ2-3; 11 bases align to TRBD2. The CDR3 is made up of 15 amino acids. CDR1 MNHGY and CDR2 SAAAGT come from the germline V gene. Trimming removed 5 bases from V and 3 bases from J; junction bases left unmatched: 4. The CDR3 coding sequence is TGTGCCAGCAGTGATCTAGCGGGGGGAACAGATACGCAGTATTTT. Residues: CASSDLAGGTDTQYF.

V and J are TRBV6-8 and TRBJ2-2; 7 positions match TRBD1. Germline V lookup: CDR1 MNHGY, CDR2 SAAAGT. The CDR3 is 13 residues long. The trim removed 7 bases at V and 5 bases at J, leaving 4 bases unmatched. The CDR3, as DNA: TGTGCCAGCACTACAGGGGCAACCGGGGAGCTGTTTTTT. Amino acids: CASTTGATGELFF.

The chain carries TRBV18 and TRBJ2-3; 7 nucleotides line up with TRBD2. Germline values: CDR1 KGHSH, CDR2 LQKENI. With 3 bases clipped from V and 4 bases from J, the junction kept 4 bases outside the gene matches. This CDR3 is built from 14 residues. The CDR3 DNA is TGTGCCAGCTCACCCCCGGGGGGAGCAGATACGCAGTATTTT. This translates into CASSPPGGADTQYF. Variable domain in full (rest from reference TRBV18 and TRBJ2-3): NAGVMQNPRHLVRRRGQEARLRCSPMKGHSHVYWYRQLPEEGLKFMVYLQKENIIDESGMPKERFSAEFPKEGPSILRIQQVVRGDSAAYFCASSPPGGADTQYFGPGTRLTVL.

The rearrangement joins TRBV6-8 to TRBJ2-3; unclear D gene. This CDR3 has 15 residues. The germline V and J ends were trimmed by 5 bases and 0 bases, with 12 bases remaining between them. Germline V gene lookup returns CDR1 MNHGY and CDR2 SAAAGT. The CDR3 nucleotides are TGTGCCAGCAGTCGGACGGCATCTAGCACAGATACGCAGTATTTT. Amino acids: CASSRTASSTDTQYF.

This chain joins TRBV19 and TRBJ1-5; D gene ambiguous. This CDR3 comprises 15 residues. Trimming pared 3 bases from V and 2 bases from J, leaving 11 bases between. The germline V gene has CDR1 LNHDA and CDR2 SQIVND (reference sequence). The CDR3 nucleotides read TGTGCCAGTAGTATTGGTCCGGCAGGCAATCAGCCCCAGCATTTT. This sequence encodes CASSIGPAGNQPQHF.